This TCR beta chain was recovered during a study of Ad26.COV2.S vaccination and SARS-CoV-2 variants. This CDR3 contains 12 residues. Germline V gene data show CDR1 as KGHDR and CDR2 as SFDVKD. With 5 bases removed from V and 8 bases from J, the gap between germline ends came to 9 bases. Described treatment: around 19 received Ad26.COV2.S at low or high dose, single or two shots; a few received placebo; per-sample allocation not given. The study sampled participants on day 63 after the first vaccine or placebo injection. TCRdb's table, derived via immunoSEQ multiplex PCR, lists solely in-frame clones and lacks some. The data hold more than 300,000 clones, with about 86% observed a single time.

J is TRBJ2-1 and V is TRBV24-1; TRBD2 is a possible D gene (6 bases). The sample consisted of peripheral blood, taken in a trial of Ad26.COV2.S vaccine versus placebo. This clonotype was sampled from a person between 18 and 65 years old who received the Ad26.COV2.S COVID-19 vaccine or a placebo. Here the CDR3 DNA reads TGTGCCACCAGTGCTGGCGGGGATGAGCAGTTCTTC. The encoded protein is CATSAGGDEQFF.